This T cell receptor beta chain derives from a study of human T cells and chemical hapten exposure. This clonotype was observed many times. Its antigen is undetermined. The time point was: patch test 2, 6 weeks after DPC sensitization. Treatment here: therapeutic diphenylcyclopropenone sensitization with weekly scalp DPC. V gave up 5 bases and J gave up 11 bases; unmatched junction bases: 7. This CDR3 has 13 residues. The V gene's germline CDR1 is LNHDA and CDR2 SQIVND (reference sequence). TCRdb re-called the RACE reads with MiXCR, one entry per CDR3 protein. The sample yields more than 75,000 distinct CDR3 sequences, around 9.3% seen once. Study-wide points: While controls formed fewer of them, expanded TCRs formed significantly more large CDR3 similarity clusters. There was no change with DPC sensitization in TCRs above 1 in 1000 frequency.

The V and J genes are TRBV19 and TRBJ2-1, with 9 positions matching TRBD2. The receptor was derived from a woman aged 40 to 50 with alopecia areata. Some clones in this sample may be carry-over from other donors' samples. The sample in question was whole blood, obtained in connection with sensitization to the hapten diphenylcyclopropenone (DPC). DNA of the CDR3: TGTGCCAGTAGTCCAGGCCTAGCGGGGCAGCAGTTCTTC. Translated, it gives CASSPGLAGQQFF.